The present T cell receptor beta chain was sequenced within a study of blood T cell repertoires in COVID-19. Overall study: From T cells, B-cell-depleted T cells, or PBMCs came the material, which was cDNA or gDNA.

The CDR3 has 18 residues. Germline V gives CDR1 SGHDT, CDR2 YYEEEE. Trimming removed 3 bases from V and 3 bases from J; junction bases left unmatched: 6. Exposed volunteers were people who met a COVID-19 case within 2 weeks before study entry. TCRdb keeps only in-frame clones here, not all; method: immunoSEQ multiplex PCR. The sample has 300,000 to 400,000 clones; 90% are singletons. The J gene is TRBJ2-2, the V gene TRBV5-6; 15 bases line up with TRBD2. What was sequenced was PBMCs or T cells enriched from blood (not recorded which). The sequence came from a woman in her 30s who had been exposed to COVID-19. The CDR3 region has the DNA TGTGCCAGCAGCTCGAGGACTAGCGGGGGGGCGGACACCGGGGAGCTGTTTTTT. This codes for CASSSRTSGGADTGELFF. Using reference TRBV5-6 and TRBJ2-2 for the parts outside the CDR3, the full variable domain is DAGVTQSPTHLIKTRGQQVTLRCSPKSGHDTVSWYQQALGQGPQFIFQYYEEEERQRGNFPDRFSGHQFPNYSSELNVNALLLGDSALYLCASSSRTSGGADTGELFFGEGSRLTVL.